These 15 T cell receptor beta chains were sequenced from one sample in a study of blood T cell repertoires in COVID-19. The protocol was immunoSEQ multiplex PCR, while the TCRdb copy is restricted to in-frame clones and leaves out a portion. Of some 170,000 clones in the sample, more than 85% were seen once. Sequenced input: PBMCs or T cells enriched from blood (not recorded which). The receptor set was obtained from a human donor with acute COVID-19. The donor label of this sample is uncertain.

The chain has TRBV29-1 and TRBJ2-7; the match to TRBD2 covers 7 bases. The germline CDR1 and CDR2 sequences are SQVTM and ANQGSEA. This CDR3 is 12 amino acids long. The trim removed 5 bases at V and 5 bases at J, leaving 6 bases unmatched. CDR3 protein: CSVLGGGNEQYF. CDR3 in DNA: TGCAGCGTTCTGGGGGGGGGTAACGAGCAGTACTTC.

The chain links TRBV5-1 to TRBJ2-7; D possibly corresponds to TRBD1 (6 bases). V was clipped by 4 bases and J by 0 bases, with 8 bases between them. The length of the CDR3 is 13 residues. Germline CDR1 and CDR2: SGHRS and YFSETQ. The CDR3 spells CASSRDNSYEQYF. CDR3 bases: TGCGCCAGCAGCCGGGACAACTCCTACGAGCAGTACTTC.

This chain uses TRBV6-5 with TRBJ1-1; the D gene is possibly TRBD1 (5 bases). The CDR3 has 15 amino acids. CDR1 and CDR2 from the germline V gene are MNHEY and SVGAGI. The germline V and J ends were trimmed by 2 bases and 5 bases, with 15 bases remaining between them. This CDR3 reads CASSYGRAGRTEAFF. CDR3 nucleotide sequence: TGTGCCAGCAGTTACGGTAGGGCAGGGCGTACTGAAGCTTTCTTT.

This chain uses TRBV30 with TRBJ2-7; 8 nucleotides align to TRBD2. This CDR3 has 13 residues. Unmatched junction bases numbered 10, after V lost 5 bases and J lost 7 bases. Germline V gives CDR1 GTSNPN, CDR2 SVGIG (reference sequence). DNA for the CDR3: TGTGCCTGGCACGGGAGGGGAACGAAGGAGCAGTACTTC. It is translated as CAWHGRGTKEQYF.

The chain has TRBV11-2 and TRBJ2-5; 8 bases map to TRBD2. CDR3 length equals 12 residues. Germline-derived CDR1 and CDR2 are SGHAT and FQNNGV. The CDR3: CAVTSEQETQYF. The CDR3 DNA sequence: TGTGCTGTGACTAGCGAGCAAGAGACCCAGTACTTC.

This rearrangement joins TRBV19 to TRBJ1-6; D not resolved. The CDR3 has 16 amino acids. Germline V gene lookup returns CDR1 LNHDA and CDR2 SQIVND (reference sequence). V shed 3 bases and J shed 0 bases, with 9 bases lying between them. The CDR3 loop reads CASSITGSSYNSPLHF. Here the CDR3 DNA reads TGTGCCAGTAGTATTACCGGGAGCTCCTATAATTCACCCCTCCACTTT.

V is TRBV6-2 or TRBV6-3 and J is TRBJ1-1; D uncertain. The CDR3 has 14 residues. V dropped 6 bases and J dropped 2 bases, with 13 bases sitting between them. CDR1 and CDR2 from the germline V gene are MNHEY and SVGEGT. Here the CDR3 DNA reads TGTGCCAGCAGCCACGACGACATAAACACTGAAGCTTTCTTT. This translates into CASSHDDINTEAFF.

This clone was picked up one time. The gene calls are TRBV19 and TRBJ1-1; D is possibly TRBD1 (6 bases). The germline V gene has CDR1 LNHDA and CDR2 SQIVND (reference sequence). Deletions cut 5 bases from V and 0 bases from J, with 13 bases between. This CDR3 contains 15 residues. The CDR3: CASSPRTELNTEAFF. CDR3 in DNA: TGTGCCAGTAGTCCCCGGACAGAGCTGAACACTGAAGCTTTCTTT.

The J gene is TRBJ2-7, the V gene TRBV27; 7 nucleotides match TRBD1. Unmatched junction bases numbered 7, after V lost 3 bases and J lost 5 bases. Germline-derived CDR1 and CDR2 are MNHEY and SMNVEV (reference sequence). The CDR3 sequence is 14 residues long. The chain's CDR3 is CASSLWQGDNEQYF. CDR3 sequence (DNA): TGTGCCAGCAGTTTGTGGCAGGGGGACAACGAGCAGTACTTC.

The chain joins TRBV6-2 or TRBV6-3 to TRBJ2-7; TRBD2 matches at 11 bases. V shed 6 bases and J 3 bases; nucleotides not matched to a gene: 7. From germline, CDR1 is MNHEY and CDR2 SVGEGT. The CDR3 sequence is 15 residues long. The CDR3 region has the DNA TGTGCCAGCAGCGCTCGACTAGCGGGGAGCTACGAGCAGTACTTC. Amino acid sequence: CASSARLAGSYEQYF.

The CDR3 DNA is TGTGCCAGCACGACAGGGCGAGAGACCCAGTACTTC. Residues: CASTTGRETQYF. The chain links TRBV6-6 to TRBJ2-5; TRBD1 aligns across 7 bases. Germline V gene sequence: CDR1 MNHNY, CDR2 SVGAGI (reference sequence). V shed 7 bases, J shed 4 bases, and the junction held 3 bases outside the gene matches. CDR3 length: 12 residues.

The chain uses TRBV15 and TRBJ2-6, with TRBD1 matching over 9 bases. Germline V gene sequence: CDR1 LNHNV, CDR2 YYDKDF (reference sequence). There are 16 residues in the CDR3. The V gene end was trimmed by 5 bases and the J gene end by 3 bases; junction bases not matched to a gene: 5. The CDR3 loop reads CATSGQGTGGANVLTF. The CDR3 bases are TGTGCCACCAGCGGACAGGGGACGGGTGGGGCCAACGTCCTGACTTTC.

The CDR3 nucleotides are TGTGCCAGCAGCCTGACAGGGGGCCGGGAGACCCAGTACTTC. It is translated as CASSLTGGRETQYF. The V call is TRBV3-1 (or the pseudogene TRBV3-2), the J call TRBJ2-5, with 10 bases lining up with TRBD1. The germline gives CDR1 LGHDT, CDR2 YNNKEL (reference sequence). This CDR3 region has 14 residues. Unmatched junction bases numbered 4, after V lost 4 bases and J lost 5 bases.

As regards this clone: This same CDR3 is encoded by further DNA sequences in the sample. The chain carries TRBV7-6 and TRBJ1-6; 8 bases are shared with TRBD1. The CDR3 covers 15 residues. After removal of 5 bases from V and 6 bases from J, the junction contained 6 bases not matched to a gene. The germline gives CDR1 SGHVS, CDR2 FNYEAQ. CDR3 sequence (DNA): TGTGCCAGCAGCCCCGGACAGGGCGGTAATTCACCCCTCCACTTT. Encoded protein: CASSPGQGGNSPLHF.

This sequence joins TRBV9 and TRBJ2-3; 10 bases line up with TRBD1. CDR1 is SGDLS and CDR2 is YYNGEE in the germline V gene. The ends lost 7 bases at V and 3 bases at J; junction bases unmatched: 5. This CDR3 has 14 residues. The CDR3 coding sequence is TGTGCCAGCTCACGGGGACAGGGGACAGATACGCAGTATTTT. Encoded protein: CASSRGQGTDTQYF.